This T cell receptor (beta chain) was obtained from a study of Tregs in tolerant kidney transplant recipients. Of note for this clone: Its cognate antigen is unknown.

Clones were read by immunoSEQ multiplex PCR, and TCRdb kept only the in-frame ones, dropping some. The data contain some 110,000 clones, 92% of them singletons. This CDR3 is 14 amino acids long. The V and J ends lost 4 bases and 3 bases, in that order; junction bases with no gene match: 5. Germline values: CDR1 SNHLY, CDR2 FYNNEI. Whole-study results and caveats: Expanding Tregs on activated donor B cells appeared to best identify donor-specific TCRbeta clones. Biological reproducibility was not directly addressed in this study.

Thawed PBMCs were FACS-sorted into unstimulated CD4+CD25+CD127- regulatory T cells, CD4+CD25- non-regulatory cells, CD4 and CD8 cells. This TCR derives from a human donor in good health. The sample taken for sequencing was CD4+ T cells from blood. The chain joins TRBV2 to TRBJ2-5, with 7 bases lining up with TRBD1. CDR3 DNA: TGTGCCAGCAGTGTATGGACAGGCGAAGAGACCCAGTACTTC. This encodes CASSVWTGEETQYF.